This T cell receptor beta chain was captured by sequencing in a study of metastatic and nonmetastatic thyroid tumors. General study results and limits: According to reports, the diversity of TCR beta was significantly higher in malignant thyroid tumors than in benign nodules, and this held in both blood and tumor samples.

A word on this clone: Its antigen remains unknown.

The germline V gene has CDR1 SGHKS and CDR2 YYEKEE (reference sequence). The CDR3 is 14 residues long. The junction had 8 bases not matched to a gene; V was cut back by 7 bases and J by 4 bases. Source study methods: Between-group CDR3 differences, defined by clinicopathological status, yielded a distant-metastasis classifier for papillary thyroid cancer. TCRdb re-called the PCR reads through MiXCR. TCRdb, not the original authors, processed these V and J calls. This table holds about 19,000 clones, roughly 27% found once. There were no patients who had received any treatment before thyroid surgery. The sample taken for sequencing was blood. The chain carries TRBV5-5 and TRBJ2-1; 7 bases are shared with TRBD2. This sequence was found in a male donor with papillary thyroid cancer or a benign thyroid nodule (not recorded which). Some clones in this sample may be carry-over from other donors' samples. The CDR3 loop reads CASLGASGYNEQFF. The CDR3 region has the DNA TGTGCCAGCCTTGGGGCTAGCGGATACAATGAGCAGTTCTTC.